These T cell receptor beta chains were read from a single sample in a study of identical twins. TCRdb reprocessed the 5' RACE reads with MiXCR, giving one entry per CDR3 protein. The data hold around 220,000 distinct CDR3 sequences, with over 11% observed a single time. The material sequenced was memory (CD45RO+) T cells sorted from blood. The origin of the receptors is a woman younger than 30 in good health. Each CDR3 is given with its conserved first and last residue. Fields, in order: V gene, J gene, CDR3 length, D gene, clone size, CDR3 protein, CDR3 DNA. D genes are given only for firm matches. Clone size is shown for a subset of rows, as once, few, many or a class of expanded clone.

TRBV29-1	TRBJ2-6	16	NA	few	CSVSLGISGGANVLTF	TGCAGCGTTTCGCTTGGGATCTCTGGTGGGGCCAACGTCCTGACTTTC
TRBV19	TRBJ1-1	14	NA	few	CASSMIGRVAEAFF	TGTGCCAGTAGTATGATCGGACGAGTGGCTGAAGCTTTCTTT
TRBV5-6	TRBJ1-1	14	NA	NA	CASNPGLMNTEAFF	TGTGCCAGCAATCCGGGGCTTATGAACACTGAAGCTTTCTTT
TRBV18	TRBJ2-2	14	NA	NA	CASSLNANTGELFF	TGTGCCAGCTCACTGAACGCGAACACCGGGGAGCTGTTTTTT
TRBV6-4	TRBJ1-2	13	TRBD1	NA	CASSLSGGHGYTF	TGTGCCAGCAGTTTATCAGGGGGCCATGGCTACACCTTC
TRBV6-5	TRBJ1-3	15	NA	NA	CASSYSPGKGNTIYF	TGTGCCAGCAGTTACTCCCCAGGGAAGGGAAACACCATATATTTT
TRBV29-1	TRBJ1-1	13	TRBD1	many	CSVTTGAPTEAFF	TGCAGCGTAACGACAGGGGCCCCCACTGAAGCTTTCTTT
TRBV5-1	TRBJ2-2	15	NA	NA	CASSVLDSNTGELFF	TGCGCCAGCAGCGTTCTGGATTCAAACACCGGGGAGCTGTTTTTT
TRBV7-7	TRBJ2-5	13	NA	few	CASSGAGVETQYF	TGTGCTAGCTCCGGTGCCGGGGTAGAGACCCAGTACTTC
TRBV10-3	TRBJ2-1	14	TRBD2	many	CAISLAGGLNEQFF	TGTGCCATCAGTCTAGCGGGAGGGTTAAATGAGCAGTTCTTC
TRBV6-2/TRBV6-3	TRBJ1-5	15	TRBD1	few	CASSYIDRDAPAQHF	TGTGCCAGCAGTTACATCGACAGGGACGCGCCCGCCCAGCATTTT
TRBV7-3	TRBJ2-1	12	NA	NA	CASSPNGIEQFF	TGTGCCAGCAGCCCGAACGGGATAGAGCAGTTCTTC
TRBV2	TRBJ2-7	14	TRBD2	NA	CASEAGGRAYEQYF	TGTGCCAGTGAAGCGGGCGGGAGGGCCTACGAGCAGTACTTC
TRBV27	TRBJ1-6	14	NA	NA	CASSMGTGNSPLHF	TGTGCCAGCAGTATGGGGACCGGTAATTCACCCCTCCACTTT